The sequence of this T cell receptor beta chain was determined in a study of blood T cell repertoires in COVID-19. Looking at the study overall: Both acute and convalescent COVID-19 samples were obtained from the United States, Italy and Spain. T cells, B-cell-depleted T cells, or PBMCs provided the cDNA or gDNA that served as material.

This CDR3 contains 13 residues. Germline V lookup: CDR1 LNHDA, CDR2 SQIVND (reference sequence). V shed 1 base and J shed 7 bases, with 8 bases lying between them. Patients at the Seattle site were enrolled during active infection and followed longitudinally. Sequencing was performed with immunoSEQ multiplex PCR; in TCRdb, only in-frame clones are kept and a portion is missing. The sample shows fewer than 350,000 clones, approximately 86% of them seen only once. The chain links TRBV19 to TRBJ1-5; D is unresolved. Input material: peripheral blood. The TCR originated in a woman in her 70s with COVID-19, enrolled during active disease. In nucleotides, the CDR3 is TGTGCCAGTAGTATAGCGACATACCAGCCCCAGCATTTT. This sequence encodes CASSIATYQPQHF.